The entry below gives a single T cell receptor beta chain sequence along with its context. Its antigen is currently unknown. Primers included in the PCR were 60 Vbeta and 13 Jbeta primers. Per the original methods: Some 10 million shared chains were among the about 80 million unique TCR beta chains that a later analysis counted. The repertoire was sequenced with immunoSEQ multiplex PCR; TCRdb's copy has only in-frame clones and lacks some. V and J calls and clone size are those listed in that table; D and trimming were worked out from the DNA. The table records 100,000 to 150,000 clones, 70% to 90% of them present only once. The entry originates in a study of cytomegalovirus exposure and HLA in healthy donors. This CDR3 has 11 residues. Trimming removed 5 bases at V and 7 bases at J, with 8 bases between. CDR1 and CDR2 (germline): SGHVS, FQNEAQ. Regarding the study as a whole: The study had only CMV serostatus as immune exposure information.

V is TRBV7-8 and J is TRBJ1-2; TRBD1 might be the D (6 bases). This clonotype was obtained from a man between 18 and 35 years old in good health and CMV-seropositive. The sample taken for sequencing was PBMCs. DNA of the CDR3: TGTGCCAGCAGCATGACAGGTGGCTACACCTTC. This translates into CASSMTGGYTF.